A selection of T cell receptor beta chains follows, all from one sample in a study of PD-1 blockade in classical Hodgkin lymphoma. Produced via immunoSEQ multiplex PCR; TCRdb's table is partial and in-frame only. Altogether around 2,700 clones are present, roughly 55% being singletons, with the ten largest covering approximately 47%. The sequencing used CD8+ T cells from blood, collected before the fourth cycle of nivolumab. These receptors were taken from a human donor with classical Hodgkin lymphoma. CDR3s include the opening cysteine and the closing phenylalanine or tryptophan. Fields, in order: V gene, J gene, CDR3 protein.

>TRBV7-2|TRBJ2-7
CASSLGGANEQYF
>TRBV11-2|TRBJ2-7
CASSSRTAYEQYF
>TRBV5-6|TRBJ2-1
CASSPGDMFNEQFF
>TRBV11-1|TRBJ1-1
CATRSGGDWTEAFF
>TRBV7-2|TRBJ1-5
CASSLLAGGPDQPQHF
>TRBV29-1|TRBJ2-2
CSIFGNTGELFF
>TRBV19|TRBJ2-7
CASSPGTGGGYEQYF
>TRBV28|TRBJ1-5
CASSLSGVRQPQHF
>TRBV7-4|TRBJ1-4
CASSGQGATLEEKLFF
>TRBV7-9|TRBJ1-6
CATLEDQSSYNSPLHF
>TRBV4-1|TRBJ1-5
CASSQGLGEQHF
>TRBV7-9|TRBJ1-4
CASSFPSTTNEKLFF
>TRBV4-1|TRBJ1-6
CASSQDPARVSGNSPLHF
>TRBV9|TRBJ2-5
CASSVGGLRGETQYF
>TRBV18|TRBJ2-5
CASSSLREGGPSQETQYF
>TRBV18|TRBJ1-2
CASSPETGDGYTF
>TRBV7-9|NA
CASSSVGSGGHEQYF
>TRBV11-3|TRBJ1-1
CASSLSQGDGGTEAFF
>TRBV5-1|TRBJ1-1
CASSLGSSIRNTEAFF
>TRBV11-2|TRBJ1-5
CASSLTGMDNQPQHF
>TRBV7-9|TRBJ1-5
CASSLSQGYNNQPQHF
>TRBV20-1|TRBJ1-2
CSAPGGYTF
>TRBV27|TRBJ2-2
CGTGELFF
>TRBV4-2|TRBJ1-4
CASSGQGATLEEKLFF
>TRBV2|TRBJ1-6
CASSWKDGSPLHF
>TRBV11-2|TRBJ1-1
CASSLTGGHTEAFF
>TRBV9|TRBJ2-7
CASSPEGGESYEQYF
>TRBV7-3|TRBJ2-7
CASSLDPRGEQYF
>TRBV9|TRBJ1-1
CASSSGDGHTEAFF
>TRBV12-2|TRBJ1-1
CASRLIRRGQGMNTEAFF
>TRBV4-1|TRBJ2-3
CASTPGAGYTDTQYF
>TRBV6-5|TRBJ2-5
CASSPSGGGRETQYF
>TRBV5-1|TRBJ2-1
CASSFSTKNEQFF
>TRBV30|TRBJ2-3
CAWSVGHSTDTQYF
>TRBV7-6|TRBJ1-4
CASSLATSGSNEKLFF
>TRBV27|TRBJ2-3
CASSSQGAPDTQYF
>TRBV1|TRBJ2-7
CTSSQGSRMARSSYEQYF
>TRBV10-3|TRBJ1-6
CAISQGVHSPLHF
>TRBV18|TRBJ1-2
CASSPAGGANYGYTF
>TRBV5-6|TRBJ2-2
CASSGGSNTGELFF
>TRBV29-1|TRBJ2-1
CSVVLRGPYNEQFF
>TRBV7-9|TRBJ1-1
CASSHSRGGWDTEAFF
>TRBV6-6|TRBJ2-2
CASYAPGELFF